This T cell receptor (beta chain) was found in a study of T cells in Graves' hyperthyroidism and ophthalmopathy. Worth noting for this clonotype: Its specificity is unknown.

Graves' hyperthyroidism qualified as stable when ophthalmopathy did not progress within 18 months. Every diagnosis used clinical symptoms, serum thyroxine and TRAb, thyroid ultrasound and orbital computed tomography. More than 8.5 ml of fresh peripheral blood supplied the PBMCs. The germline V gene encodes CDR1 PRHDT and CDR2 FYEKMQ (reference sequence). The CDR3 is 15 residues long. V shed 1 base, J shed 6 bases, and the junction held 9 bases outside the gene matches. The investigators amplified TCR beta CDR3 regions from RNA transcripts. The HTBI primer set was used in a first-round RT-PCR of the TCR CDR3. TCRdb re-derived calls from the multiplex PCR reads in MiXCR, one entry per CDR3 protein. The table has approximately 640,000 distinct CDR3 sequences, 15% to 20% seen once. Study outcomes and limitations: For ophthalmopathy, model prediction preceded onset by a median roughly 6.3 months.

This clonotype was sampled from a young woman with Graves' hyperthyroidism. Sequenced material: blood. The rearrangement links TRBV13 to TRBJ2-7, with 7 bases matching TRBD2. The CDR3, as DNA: TGTGCCAGCAGCTTAGTCCTCATGGGCGGGGGCGAGCAGTACTTC. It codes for CASSLVLMGGGEQYF.